The rows below give T cell receptor beta chains drawn from one sample of a study of T cell repertoires in cytomegalovirus infection. Their cognate antigens are unknown. From the reads, TCRdb called clonotypes with MiXCR, one entry per CDR3 protein. The sample consists of roughly 87,000 distinct CDR3 sequences, 29% of them appearing once. This specimen was CD8+ T cells from cultured PBMCs, taken from culture after CMV antigen stimulation. These receptors originate from a human donor in good health (CMV status not recorded). Some clones in this sample may be carry-over from other donors' samples. Each CDR3 is given with its conserved first and last residue. The D gene is left open where the match is weak. A clone size is listed for some rows: how often the clone was seen (once, few, many), or a class if it is expanded.

len: 14
j_gene: TRBJ2-7
d_gene: -
abundance: few
v_gene: TRBV7-2
CDR3aa: CASSLPTVAYEQYF
CDR3nt: TGTGCCAGCAGCTTACCCACCGTGGCCTACGAGCAGTACTTC

len: 16
j_gene: TRBJ2-2
d_gene: -
abundance: many
v_gene: TRBV7-6
CDR3aa: CASSSNGWDRTGELFF
CDR3nt: TGTGCCAGCAGCTCTAACGGGTGGGATCGCACCGGGGAGCTGTTTTTT

len: 17
j_gene: TRBJ2-2
d_gene: TRBD2
abundance: -
v_gene: TRBV7-7
CDR3aa: CASSHLGTSGGTGELFF
CDR3nt: TGTGCCAGCAGCCACCTCGGGACTAGCGGGGGCACCGGGGAGCTGTTTTTT

len: 16
j_gene: TRBJ2-1
d_gene: -
abundance: few
v_gene: TRBV6-5
CDR3aa: CASSYSSLQLYNEQFF
CDR3nt: TGTGCCAGCAGTTACTCGAGCCTACAGCTTTACAATGAGCAGTTCTTC

len: 14
j_gene: TRBJ1-1
d_gene: TRBD1
abundance: -
v_gene: TRBV19
CDR3aa: CASSPRTGETEAFF
CDR3nt: TGTGCCAGTAGTCCGCGGACAGGGGAGACTGAAGCTTTCTTT

len: 14
j_gene: TRBJ2-7
d_gene: -
abundance: -
v_gene: TRBV20-1
CDR3aa: CSARSAGRYYEQYF
CDR3nt: TGCAGTGCTAGATCAGCAGGTCGGTACTACGAGCAGTACTTC

len: 16
j_gene: TRBJ2-1
d_gene: TRBD2
abundance: -
v_gene: TRBV12-3/TRBV12-4
CDR3aa: CASSLVPSGGVYEQFF
CDR3nt: TGTGCCAGCAGTTTGGTACCTAGCGGGGGGGTCTATGAGCAGTTCTTC

len: 21
j_gene: TRBJ2-5
d_gene: TRBD2
abundance: many
v_gene: TRBV7-2
CDR3aa: CASSPSYLVVTSGGAYETQYF
CDR3nt: TGTGCCAGCAGCCCCTCCTACCTGGTGGTGACTAGCGGGGGGGCATATGAGACCCAGTACTTC

len: 13
j_gene: TRBJ1-4
d_gene: -
abundance: -
v_gene: TRBV2
CDR3aa: CASSEATNEKLFF
CDR3nt: TGTGCCAGCAGTGAAGCAACTAATGAAAAACTGTTTTTT

len: 15
j_gene: TRBJ1-2
d_gene: -
abundance: few
v_gene: TRBV12-3/TRBV12-4
CDR3aa: CASSPAGTDFYGYTF
CDR3nt: TGTGCCAGCAGTCCTGCCGGGACGGATTTCTATGGCTACACCTTC

len: 12
j_gene: TRBJ1-2
d_gene: -
abundance: -
v_gene: TRBV27
CDR3aa: CASSPRGYGYTF
CDR3nt: TGTGCCAGCAGCCCAAGGGGGTATGGCTACACCTTC

len: 18
j_gene: TRBJ1-4
d_gene: TRBD1
abundance: -
v_gene: TRBV4-2
CDR3aa: CASSQMDRGDATNEKLFF
CDR3nt: TGTGCCAGCAGCCAGATGGACAGGGGAGACGCAACTAATGAAAAACTGTTTTTT

len: 13
j_gene: TRBJ1-2
d_gene: -
abundance: -
v_gene: TRBV30
CDR3aa: CTVRQLADYGYTF
CDR3nt: TGTACCGTAAGACAGCTAGCTGACTATGGCTACACCTTC

len: 13
j_gene: TRBJ1-1
d_gene: -
abundance: -
v_gene: TRBV29-1
CDR3aa: CSVDPDQYPEAFF
CDR3nt: TGCAGCGTTGACCCGGACCAGTACCCTGAAGCTTTCTTT

len: 15
j_gene: TRBJ1-4
d_gene: -
abundance: few
v_gene: TRBV11-2
CDR3aa: CASSYPGRESEKLFF
CDR3nt: TGTGCCAGCAGCTACCCGGGCCGGGAAAGTGAAAAACTGTTTTTT

len: 12
j_gene: TRBJ1-1
d_gene: -
abundance: once
v_gene: TRBV10-2
CDR3aa: CASSAGIDEAFF
CDR3nt: TGCGCCAGCAGTGCCGGGATCGATGAAGCTTTCTTT

len: 12
j_gene: TRBJ2-3
d_gene: -
abundance: few
v_gene: TRBV2
CDR3aa: CASRGTVDTQYF
CDR3nt: TGTGCCAGCAGAGGGACGGTAGATACGCAGTATTTT

len: 17
j_gene: TRBJ2-1
d_gene: TRBD1
abundance: many
v_gene: TRBV7-6
CDR3aa: CASSASWGQRTYNEQFF
CDR3nt: TGTGCCAGCAGCGCTAGTTGGGGACAGAGAACCTACAATGAGCAGTTCTTC

len: 12
j_gene: TRBJ2-2
d_gene: -
abundance: few
v_gene: TRBV7-6
CDR3aa: CASSQNIGELFF
CDR3nt: TGTGCCAGCAGCCAAAATATCGGGGAGCTGTTTTTT

len: 13
j_gene: TRBJ1-1
d_gene: TRBD1
abundance: -
v_gene: TRBV25-1
CDR3aa: CASSENMGQAAFF
CDR3nt: TGTGCCAGCAGTGAAAATATGGGACAGGCGGCTTTCTTT

len: 15
j_gene: TRBJ2-3
d_gene: TRBD1
abundance: -
v_gene: TRBV18
CDR3aa: CASSPIDRVTDTQYF
CDR3nt: TGTGCCAGCTCACCGATCGACAGGGTGACAGATACGCAGTATTTT

len: 13
j_gene: TRBJ2-5
d_gene: -
abundance: -
v_gene: TRBV7-9
CDR3aa: CASNRPEEETQYF
CDR3nt: TGTGCCAGCAACCGACCCGAGGAGGAGACCCAGTACTTC

len: 15
j_gene: TRBJ2-2
d_gene: TRBD1
abundance: -
v_gene: TRBV5-1
CDR3aa: CASTGGQGDAGELFF
CDR3nt: TGCGCCAGCACCGGCGGACAGGGGGACGCCGGGGAGCTGTTTTTT

len: 14
j_gene: TRBJ2-5
d_gene: TRBD2
abundance: few
v_gene: TRBV25-1
CDR3aa: CASAPGGGYQTQYF
CDR3nt: TGTGCCAGCGCCCCTGGCGGGGGTTATCAGACCCAGTACTTC

len: 17
j_gene: TRBJ1-6
d_gene: -
abundance: -
v_gene: TRBV5-1
CDR3aa: CASSLRRSGGKDSPLHF
CDR3nt: TGCGCCAGCAGCTTGCGCCGCTCGGGGGGGAAAGATTCACCCCTCCACTTT

len: 13
j_gene: TRBJ2-2
d_gene: -
abundance: -
v_gene: TRBV27
CDR3aa: CASSLGGSGELFF
CDR3nt: TGTGCCAGCAGTTTAGGCGGTTCCGGGGAGCTGTTTTTT

len: 19
j_gene: TRBJ1-4
d_gene: TRBD1
abundance: few
v_gene: TRBV2
CDR3aa: CASTGRWDREILTNEKLFF
CDR3nt: TGTGCCAGCACCGGAAGGTGGGACAGGGAAATTCTTACTAATGAAAAACTGTTTTTT

len: 15
j_gene: TRBJ2-1
d_gene: -
abundance: -
v_gene: TRBV12-3/TRBV12-4
CDR3aa: CASSSGAGAYNEQFF
CDR3nt: TGTGCCAGCAGTTCCGGGGCAGGGGCCTACAATGAGCAGTTCTTC

len: 18
j_gene: TRBJ2-1
d_gene: TRBD2
abundance: few
v_gene: TRBV6-6
CDR3aa: CASSYNPSGGLYYNEQFF
CDR3nt: TGTGCCAGCAGTTACAATCCTAGCGGGGGGCTCTACTACAATGAGCAGTTCTTC

len: 15
j_gene: TRBJ1-5
d_gene: TRBD1
abundance: many
v_gene: TRBV15
CDR3aa: CATSSGGTGGQPQHF
CDR3nt: TGTGCCACCAGCAGCGGAGGGACAGGCGGTCAGCCCCAGCATTTT

len: 15
j_gene: TRBJ2-2
d_gene: -
abundance: -
v_gene: TRBV28
CDR3aa: CASSPWGGNTGELFF
CDR3nt: TGTGCCAGCAGCCCATGGGGCGGGAACACCGGGGAGCTGTTTTTT

len: 19
j_gene: TRBJ2-2
d_gene: TRBD1
abundance: -
v_gene: TRBV7-9
CDR3aa: CASSSQARGYYRGTGELFF
CDR3nt: TGTGCCAGCAGCTCACAGGCCCGAGGGTATTACAGGGGCACCGGGGAGCTGTTTTTT

len: 17
j_gene: TRBJ1-4
d_gene: -
abundance: -
v_gene: TRBV6-5
CDR3aa: CASSYGTGPSTNEKLFF
CDR3nt: TGTGCCAGCAGTTACGGGACCGGACCCTCAACTAATGAAAAACTGTTTTTT

len: 15
j_gene: TRBJ2-7
d_gene: -
abundance: -
v_gene: TRBV4-2
CDR3aa: CASSPDSGSGYEQYF
CDR3nt: TGTGCCAGCAGCCCCGACTCTGGGAGTGGGTACGAGCAGTACTTC

len: 17
j_gene: TRBJ2-2
d_gene: -
abundance: many
v_gene: TRBV7-2
CDR3aa: CASSLVWAGGTTGELFF
CDR3nt: TGTGCCAGCAGCTTAGTTTGGGCAGGGGGGACGACCGGGGAGCTGTTTTTT

len: 14
j_gene: TRBJ1-6
d_gene: -
abundance: -
v_gene: TRBV20-1
CDR3aa: CSARDIVNNSPLHF
CDR3nt: TGCAGTGCTAGAGATATCGTTAATAATTCACCCCTCCACTTT

len: 16
j_gene: TRBJ2-1
d_gene: TRBD2
abundance: -
v_gene: TRBV6-1
CDR3aa: CASSEVGGGARYEQFF
CDR3nt: TGTGCCAGCAGTGAAGTTGGCGGGGGGGCCAGGTATGAGCAGTTCTTC

len: 12
j_gene: TRBJ1-1
d_gene: -
abundance: -
v_gene: TRBV29-1
CDR3aa: CSAGPRNTEAFF
CDR3nt: TGCAGCGCGGGACCTAGGAACACTGAAGCTTTCTTT

len: 16
j_gene: TRBJ2-3
d_gene: TRBD2
abundance: -
v_gene: TRBV9
CDR3aa: CASSMPSGGSTDTQYF
CDR3nt: TGTGCCAGCAGCATGCCTAGCGGGGGGAGCACAGATACGCAGTATTTT

len: 14
j_gene: TRBJ2-2
d_gene: -
abundance: -
v_gene: TRBV12-3/TRBV12-4
CDR3aa: CASTPLELVTELFF
CDR3nt: TGTGCCAGCACACCGCTGGAGCTGGTGACGGAGCTGTTTTTT

len: 13
j_gene: TRBJ1-5
d_gene: -
abundance: -
v_gene: TRBV5-6
CDR3aa: CASSKARDQPQHF
CDR3nt: TGTGCCAGCAGCAAGGCTAGGGATCAGCCCCAGCATTTT

len: 12
j_gene: TRBJ1-6
d_gene: -
abundance: -
v_gene: TRBV20-1
CDR3aa: CSAREGGSPLHF
CDR3nt: TGCAGTGCCAGGGAGGGTGGGTCACCCCTCCACTTT

len: 16
j_gene: TRBJ1-2
d_gene: -
abundance: -
v_gene: TRBV6-1
CDR3aa: CASSEVPTPRRDGYTF
CDR3nt: TGTGCCAGCAGTGAAGTTCCGACACCCCGGCGGGATGGCTACACCTTC

len: 13
j_gene: TRBJ2-7
d_gene: -
abundance: many
v_gene: TRBV20-1
CDR3aa: CSASPPSLWEQYF
CDR3nt: TGCAGTGCTAGTCCCCCATCGCTATGGGAGCAGTACTTC

len: 15
j_gene: TRBJ2-5
d_gene: -
abundance: many
v_gene: TRBV7-7
CDR3aa: CASSLMVASQETQYF
CDR3nt: TGTGCCAGCAGCTTGATGGTAGCGAGCCAAGAGACCCAGTACTTC

len: 13
j_gene: TRBJ2-1
d_gene: -
abundance: -
v_gene: TRBV7-2
CDR3aa: CASSLNLGSEQFF
CDR3nt: TGTGCCAGCAGCTTAAATCTGGGGTCAGAGCAGTTCTTC

len: 16
j_gene: TRBJ2-3
d_gene: TRBD2
abundance: -
v_gene: TRBV7-8
CDR3aa: CASSLVLGGGTDTQYF
CDR3nt: TGTGCCAGCAGCTTAGTATTGGGGGGGGGCACAGATACGCAGTATTTT

len: 14
j_gene: TRBJ1-3
d_gene: -
abundance: few
v_gene: TRBV28
CDR3aa: CASSPEFSGNTIYF
CDR3nt: TGTGCCAGCAGTCCAGAGTTCTCTGGAAACACCATATATTTT

len: 11
j_gene: TRBJ2-7
d_gene: -
abundance: few
v_gene: TRBV7-9
CDR3aa: CASRRGYEQYF
CDR3nt: TGTGCCAGCCGCCGGGGATACGAGCAGTACTTC

len: 12
j_gene: TRBJ1-1
d_gene: TRBD1
abundance: -
v_gene: TRBV6-5
CDR3aa: CASSRQGFEAFF
CDR3nt: TGTGCCAGCAGCCGACAGGGGTTTGAAGCTTTCTTT

len: 15
j_gene: TRBJ2-1
d_gene: -
abundance: few
v_gene: TRBV6-2/TRBV6-3
CDR3aa: CASSEGGPAYNEQFF
CDR3nt: TGTGCCAGCAGTGAGGGGGGGCCCGCCTACAATGAGCAGTTCTTC